This T cell receptor beta chain is drawn from a study of T cells in Graves' hyperthyroidism and ophthalmopathy (dated by TCRdb to between 2019 and 2020). In terms of the full investigation: Peripheral blood samples were taken at initial diagnosis, before any treatment was given. To identify TCR V-J signatures that set the groups apart, the researchers used a discovery cohort of more than 95 patients, made up of roughly 45 with Graves' ophthalmopathy and 57 with stable Graves' hyperthyroidism. Prospective prediction of ophthalmopathy was tested in an independent validation cohort consisting of 18 to 20 hyperthyroidism patients and more than 15 patients who later progressed to ophthalmopathy. For training and testing, the 80 to 100 patients in the discovery cohort were randomly divided in a 7:3 ratio. The study also compared thyroid tissue and blood T-cell repertoires from about 6 Graves' hyperthyroidism patients. Once sampling was done, hyperthyroidism patients were given methimazole at a starting dose of 30 mg daily, whereas ophthalmopathy patients were given high-dose intravenous methylprednisolone. The paper describes TCR Vbeta CDR3 sequencing of 135 peripheral blood samples, made up of some 42 ophthalmopathy patients, around 78 hyperthyroidism patients and some 17 progressor patients.

In the case of this clonotype: What antigen it recognizes has not been identified. Base qualities were left out, and no much larger clone turns up one base away.

General findings and caveats noted by the study authors: No statistical method was used to fix the sample size in advance, and group allocation was not hidden from the investigators. In cross-validation, a model built on a 13 V-J signature told ophthalmopathy apart from stable hyperthyroidism with approximately 90% sensitivity and around 84% specificity, and in testing the same model reached 80%/75%. In validation, the model predicted progression to ophthalmopathy a median of around 6.5 months before onset, with over 55% sensitivity and 72.22% specificity. Blood samples also contained most of the expanded thyroid clonotypes (frequency above 0.001), which suggests that blood repertoires may reflect thyroid immune responses.

Amplification of TCR beta CDR3 regions was carried out from RNA transcripts. A first-round RT-PCR of the TCR CDR3 used the HTBI primer set with the Qiagen OneStep RT-PCR kit. Libraries were constructed in a second round of multiplex PCR, after which size selection and purification were performed. Sequencing of the libraries was done on an Illumina HiSeq2000 using paired-end 100 bp reads. Per the source publication's procedure: Raw data were processed with SOAPnuke, discarding reads with adapters, uncalled bases, mean Phred below 15, or no exact constant-primer or identifier match. COPE v1.2.5 was used to merge high-quality paired reads, and clonotypes were defined as unique nucleotide sequences. MiTCR v1.1 was used to align clonotypes to the IMGT TRBV, TRBD and TRBJ reference segments. Only V-J combinations with frequency above 0.0001, covering about 99% of repertoires, were analysed. The TCS score was defined as the ratio of F50 (clonal expansion) to E x V (chaos), calculated using BLOSUM62-based TCRdist between CDR3 peptides within each V-J. Welch's t-statistics and random forest reduced just over 500 V-J features to 10 to 15, which were used in a naive Bayes classifier (R e1071). TCRdb reanalyzed the raw reads on its own, using fastp at Q25 for trimming and MiXCR for clone calling, and kept in-frame beta chains. Rows with one shared CDR3 protein collapse into an entry with the most common genes and DNA. For this entry, the V and J calls and clone size follow TCRdb and not the study's own pipeline. The sample profile shows roughly 200,000 distinct CDR3 sequences; about 18% of them were found once. Roughly 44% of the sample is held by the ten biggest clonotypes.

Graves' hyperthyroidism was defined as stable when no progression to ophthalmopathy occurred over 18 months of follow-up. Hyperthyroidism patients were aged 18 to 65 years and newly diagnosed, with disease duration of less than 2 months. Patients with uncontrolled infections, other autoimmune diseases, pregnancy or lactation were excluded. Diagnoses were based on clinical symptoms, serum thyroxine and TRAb, thyroid ultrasound and orbital computed tomography. PBMCs were separated from 8 to 10 ml of fresh peripheral blood using Ficoll-Paque density gradient centrifugation. Total RNA was extracted with Trizol reagent, and quality was checked on an Agilent 2100 Bioanalyzer. The CDR1 and CDR2 encoded by the germline V gene are SGHTA and FQGNSA. From cysteine to phenylalanine, the CDR3 is 15 amino acids long. CDR3 DNA only is kept here, 45 bases in frame from base 1. V and J lose 2 bases and 8 bases, and a span of 18 bases separates them.

The chain was built from TRBV7-2 and TRBJ1-2; TRBD1 is a weak D gene call, 5 bases matching. Sample: blood. The receptor was isolated from a man in his forties with Graves' hyperthyroidism. The CDR3 region: CASSLSQGTIGGYTF. The nucleotide sequence reads as follows: TGTGCCAGCAGCTTAAGTCAGGGAACAATCGGCGGCTACACCTTC.